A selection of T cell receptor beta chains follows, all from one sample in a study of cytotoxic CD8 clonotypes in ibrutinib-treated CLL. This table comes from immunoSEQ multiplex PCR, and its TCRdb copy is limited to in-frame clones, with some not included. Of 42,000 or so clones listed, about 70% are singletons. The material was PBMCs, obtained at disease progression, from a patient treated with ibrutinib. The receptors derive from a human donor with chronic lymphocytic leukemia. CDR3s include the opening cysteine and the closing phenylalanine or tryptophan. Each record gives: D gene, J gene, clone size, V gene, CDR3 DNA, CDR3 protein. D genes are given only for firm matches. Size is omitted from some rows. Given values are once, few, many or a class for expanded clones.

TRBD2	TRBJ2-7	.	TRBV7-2	TGTGCCAGCAGCTATGCGGGAGGAAACTACGAGCAGTACTTC	CASSYAGGNYEQYF
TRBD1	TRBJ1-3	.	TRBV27	TGTGCCAGCTGCCCGGGACAGGGGCCTGGAAACACCATATATTTT	CASCPGQGPGNTIYF
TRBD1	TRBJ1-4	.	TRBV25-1	TGTGCCAGCAGTGAGGACTACAGGGGAGCTAATGAAAAACTGTTTTTT	CASSEDYRGANEKLFF
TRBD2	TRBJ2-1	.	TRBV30	TGTGCCTGGAGTCAAACTAGCGGGGGTTACAATGAGCAGTTCTTC	CAWSQTSGGYNEQFF
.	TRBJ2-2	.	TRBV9	TGTGCCAGCAGCTCCCGACTGCGCGGAGGCACCGGGGAGCTGTTTTTT	CASSSRLRGGTGELFF
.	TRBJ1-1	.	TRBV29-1	TGCAGCGTCGGAGGGGGGGATTGGACTGAAGCTTTCTTT	CSVGGGDWTEAFF
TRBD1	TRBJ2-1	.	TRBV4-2	TGTGCCAGCAGCCAAGATAGAACAGGGGTTCCCCGGATTGAGCAGTTCTTC	CASSQDRTGVPRIEQFF
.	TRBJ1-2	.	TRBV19	TGTGCCAGTAGTAGCCCTATTAACTATGGCTACACCTTC	CASSSPINYGYTF
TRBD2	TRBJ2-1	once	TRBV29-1	TGCAGCGTCGACTCTAGCGGGAGCTGGGGGGAGCAGTTCTTC	CSVDSSGSWGEQFF
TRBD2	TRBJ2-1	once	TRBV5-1	TGCGCCAGCAAAGTACTAGCGGGAGCTAACAATGAGCAGTTCTTC	CASKVLAGANNEQFF
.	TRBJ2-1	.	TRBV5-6	TGTGCCAGCAGCTATGGACATGACTCCTACAATGAGCAGTTCTTC	CASSYGHDSYNEQFF
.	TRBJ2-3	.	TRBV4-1	TGCGCCAGCAGCCTCTCAGGGCAGGGCACAGATACGCAGTATTTT	CASSLSGQGTDTQYF
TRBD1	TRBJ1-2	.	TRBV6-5	TGTGCCAGCAGTTACGCAGGGGGCGGCTATGGCTACACCTTC	CASSYAGGGYGYTF
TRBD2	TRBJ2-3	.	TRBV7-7	TGTGCTAGCAGCCGTCTAGCGGGAGGGAGGAGGGATACGCAGTATTTT	CASSRLAGGRRDTQYF
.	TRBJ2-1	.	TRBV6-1	TGTGCCAGCAGGCCATTGGGACCTGACAATGAGCAGTTCTTC	CASRPLGPDNEQFF
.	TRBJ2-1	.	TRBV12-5	TGTGCTAGTGGCCGAGTCAATGAGCAGTTCTTC	CASGRVNEQFF
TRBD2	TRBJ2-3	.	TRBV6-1	TGTGCCAGCAGAGTTAGCGGGAACACAGATACGCAGTATTTT	CASRVSGNTDTQYF
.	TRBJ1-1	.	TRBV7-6	TGTGCCAGCAGCTTAGAGGGAGGGGATTTTTACACTGAAGCTTTCTTT	CASSLEGGDFYTEAFF
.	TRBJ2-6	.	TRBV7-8	TGTGCCAGCAGCTTAAAGTTCGGGAGCTCTGGGGCCAACGTCCTGACTTTC	CASSLKFGSSGANVLTF
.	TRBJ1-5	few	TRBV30	TGTGCCTGGAGCTCACCCACGGGGCCCCAGCATTTT	CAWSSPTGPQHF
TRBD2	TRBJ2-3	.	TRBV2	TGTGCCAGCAGTGAATATACTAGCGGCACAGATACGCAGTATTTT	CASSEYTSGTDTQYF
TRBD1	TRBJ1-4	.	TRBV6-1	TGTGCCAGCAGTAACAGGGGGGATGAAAAACTGTTTTTT	CASSNRGDEKLFF
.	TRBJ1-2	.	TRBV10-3	TGTGCCATCAGTGAGTCGAGGGCACGCTATGGCTACACCTTC	CAISESRARYGYTF
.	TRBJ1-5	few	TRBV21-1	TGTGCCAGCAGCAAAGCGCTTGGTGGGGGCGAATATCAGCCCCAGCATTTT	CASSKALGGGEYQPQHF
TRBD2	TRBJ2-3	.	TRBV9	TGTGCCAGCAGCGCCCGGGGAGCGGGAAACACAGATACGCAGTATTTT	CASSARGAGNTDTQYF
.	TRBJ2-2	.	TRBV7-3	TGTGCCAGCACCCTCGGGCCGAACACCGGGGAGCTGTTTTTT	CASTLGPNTGELFF
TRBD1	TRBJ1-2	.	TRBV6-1	TGTGCCAGCAGTGAGGAATCGGGACAGCTTTTCTCCTATGGCTACACCTTC	CASSEESGQLFSYGYTF
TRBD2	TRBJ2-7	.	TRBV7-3	TGTGCCAGCAGCTTAAACGGCGGGAGTGCTTACGAGCAGTACTTC	CASSLNGGSAYEQYF
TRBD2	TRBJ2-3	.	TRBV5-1	TGCGCCAGCAGCATCGGGACTAGCCCCTCCACAGATACGCAGTATTTT	CASSIGTSPSTDTQYF
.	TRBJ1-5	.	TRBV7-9	TGTGCCAGCAGCGAACAGGGTGGAGCGGATCAGCCCCAGCATTTT	CASSEQGGADQPQHF